What follows are 21 T cell receptor beta chains derived from one specimen sequenced in a study of blood T cell repertoires in COVID-19 (TCRdb year 2020). The receptor library was made with the immunoSEQ multiplex PCR assay. This immuneACCESS table, as held by TCRdb, lists in-frame sequences with V and J called but not all clones. Of the missing ones, under half trace to an unresolved V gene in checked studies; the others have no known cause. The sample contains about 140,000 clones, around 73% of them found a single time. The ten biggest clones cover more than 8.5% of the sample. Material for sequencing was peripheral blood. Receptors were obtained from a woman in her 50s with active or convalescent COVID-19.

This chain connects TRBV19 to TRBJ1-1; 7 bases match TRBD1. This CDR3 comprises 11 residues. Germline V lookup: CDR1 LNHDA, CDR2 SQIVND (reference sequence). V trimming: 8 bases; J trimming: 10 bases; junction bases outside the gene matches: 7. DNA of the CDR3: TGTGCCAGTTTTAGACAGGGAGGAGCTTTCTTT. Translated, it gives CASFRQGGAFF.

The chain employs TRBV19 and TRBJ2-3, with 12 bases identical to TRBD2. In germline, CDR1 is LNHDA, CDR2 SQIVND (reference sequence). V shed 3 bases, J shed 2 bases, and the junction held 3 bases outside the gene matches. There are 16 residues in the CDR3. The CDR3 region is CASSMTSGGLTDTQYF. CDR3 nucleotides: TGTGCCAGTAGTATGACTAGCGGGGGACTCACAGATACGCAGTATTTT.

The CDR3 reads CASSSWTSGRYNEQFF. The CDR3 nucleotides read TGTGCCAGCAGTTCCTGGACTAGCGGGAGATACAATGAGCAGTTCTTC. The chain joins TRBV28 to TRBJ2-1; 13 bases agree with TRBD2. Looked up from germline, CDR1 is MDHEN and CDR2 is SYDVKM. With 4 bases clipped from V and 4 bases from J, the junction kept 4 bases outside the gene matches. This CDR3 comprises 16 residues.

This clone was observed a single time. The chain carries TRBV5-1 and TRBJ1-4; 8 positions match TRBD1. From germline, CDR1 is SGHRS and CDR2 YFSETQ. The CDR3 loop spans 13 amino acids. The V and J ends lost 0 bases and 8 bases, in that order; junction bases with no gene match: 0. CDR3 sequence: CASSLGTGEKLFF. CDR3 nucleotide sequence: TGCGCCAGCAGCTTGGGGACAGGGGAAAAACTGTTTTTT.

This chain connects TRBV7-2 to TRBJ1-2; possibly TRBD1 for D (5 bases). The V end lost 2 bases, the J end lost 7 bases, and 11 bases lay between the germline ends. This CDR3 contains 13 residues. CDR1 and CDR2 (germline): SGHTA, FQGNSA. The CDR3 DNA follows: TGTGCCAGCAGCTTACGGCAGGGCGGTGGCTACACCTTC. Translated: CASSLRQGGGYTF.

V is TRBV5-1 and J is TRBJ1-2; TRBD1 matches at 10 bases. The ends lost 3 bases at V and 5 bases at J; junction bases unmatched: 7. The germline V gene encodes CDR1 SGHRS and CDR2 YFSETQ. The CDR3 is 15 residues long. The DNA for the CDR3 is TGCGCCAGCAGCTCTGGGACAGGGGAAGGGTATGGCTACACCTTC. Protein: CASSSGTGEGYGYTF.

The rearrangement links TRBV7-2 to TRBJ2-7; 10 bases are shared with TRBD2. The CDR3 totals 16 residues. In germline, CDR1 is SGHTA, CDR2 FQGNSA. V dropped 1 base and J dropped 2; count of bases not matched to a gene: 5. CDR3 nucleotides: TGTGCCAGCAGCTTAGGTAGCGGGGGGCTCACCTACGAGCAGTACTTC. It translates to CASSLGSGGLTYEQYF.

V gene TRBV3-1 (or the pseudogene TRBV3-2) combines with J gene TRBJ1-2; the match to TRBD1 covers 7 bases. The germline V gene encodes CDR1 LGHDT and CDR2 YNNKEL (reference sequence). There are 15 residues in the CDR3. V trimming: 4 bases; J trimming: 4 bases; junction bases outside the gene matches: 9. The DNA for the CDR3 is TGTGCCAGCAGCCGCTCGTCAGGGGGAGGCTATGGCTACACCTTC. Its translation: CASSRSSGGGYGYTF.

The chain employs TRBV28 and TRBJ1-1, with a tentative D call TRBD1 (6 bases). Deletions cut 8 bases from V and 1 base from J, with 11 bases between. This CDR3 region has 13 residues. Germline V CDR1 and CDR2: MDHEN, SYDVKM. The CDR3, as DNA: TGTGCCAGCCACTTACAGGGGAACACTGAAGCTTTCTTT. It codes for CASHLQGNTEAFF.

This chain links TRBV11-3 with TRBJ1-3, with D possibly matching TRBD1 (6 bases). Germline V gives CDR1 SGHNT, CDR2 YENEEA. The V end lost 4 bases, the J end lost 0 bases, and 7 bases lay between the germline ends. The length of the CDR3 is 14 residues. CDR3 loop: CASSSRGSGNTIYF. In DNA, the CDR3 is TGTGCCAGCAGCTCCAGGGGCTCTGGAAACACCATATATTTT.

This clone was counted a single time. The chain links TRBV9 to TRBJ2-1; D remains unclear. Germline CDR1 and CDR2: SGDLS and YYNGEE. There are 16 residues in the CDR3. Trimming took 0 bases from V and 6 from J, leaving 16 bases between them. This CDR3 is CASSVANSPNLNEQFF. DNA of the CDR3: TGTGCCAGCAGCGTAGCGAACAGCCCAAACCTCAATGAGCAGTTCTTC. Full variable domain (outside the CDR3, taken from reference TRBV9 and TRBJ2-1): DSGVTQTPKHLITATGQRVTLRCSPRSGDLSVYWYQQSLDQGLQFLIQYYNGEERAKGNILERFSAQQFPDLHSELNLSSLELGDSALYFCASSVANSPNLNEQFFGPGTRLTVL.

V is TRBV6-6 and J is TRBJ1-4; unclear D gene. Germline V CDR1 and CDR2: MNHNY, SVGAGI (reference sequence). V was shortened by 3 bases and J by 5 bases, with 10 bases between the two germline ends. CDR3 size: 14 residues. This CDR3 reads CASSYGHTNEKLFF. CDR3 coding DNA: TGTGCCAGCAGTTATGGGCACACGAATGAAAAACTGTTTTTT.

The chain is built from TRBV15 and TRBJ1-1; a possible D gene is TRBD1 (6 bases). The V and J ends lost 1 base and 4 bases respectively, with 7 bases between them. CDR1 is LNHNV, CDR2 YYDKDF, per germline (reference sequence). This CDR3 has 13 amino acids. CDR3 DNA: TGTGCCACCAGCAGAGGAGGGGGCACTGAAGCTTTCTTT. As protein: CATSRGGGTEAFF.

The rearrangement links TRBV5-1 to TRBJ1-1; a possible D gene is TRBD1 (6 bases). This CDR3 spans 16 amino acids. Germline CDR1 reads SGHRS; CDR2 reads YFSETQ. The V and J ends lost 2 bases and 5 bases respectively, with 19 bases between them. CDR3 in amino acids: CASSFNPGTPVTEAFF. The CDR3 DNA sequence: TGCGCCAGCAGCTTTAACCCCGGGACACCCGTGACTGAAGCTTTCTTT.

The chain recombines TRBV12-5 with TRBJ2-3; D may be TRBD2 (6 bases). V was pared by 1 base and J by 5 bases, with 13 bases between. This CDR3 contains 15 residues. CDR1 is LGHNT, CDR2 FRNRAP, per germline. CDR3 region: CASGLATGGGDTQYF. The DNA for the CDR3 is TGTGCTAGTGGTTTGGCAACCGGGGGAGGAGATACGCAGTATTTT. Supplemented by reference TRBV12-5 and TRBJ2-3, the full variable domain reads DARVTQTPRHKVTEMGQEVTMRCQPILGHNTVFWYRQTMMQGLELLAYFRNRAPLDDSGMPKDRFSAEMPDATLATLKIQPSEPRDSAVYFCASGLATGGGDTQYFGPGTRLTVL.

The chain carries TRBV30 and TRBJ1-1; 12 bases are a match to TRBD1. Germline V CDR1 and CDR2: GTSNPN, SVGIG (reference sequence). V dropped 6 bases and J dropped 3; count of bases not matched to a gene: 8. This CDR3 spans 15 amino acids. The CDR3 region has the DNA TGTGCCTGTTCACCGAGGGACAGGGGGCACACTGAAGCTTTCTTT. Translated: CACSPRDRGHTEAFF.

The rearrangement links TRBV7-8 to TRBJ1-1; TRBD1 agrees at 7 bases. CDR3 length: 14 amino acids. With 2 bases clipped from V and 8 bases from J, the junction kept 8 bases outside the gene matches. Germline V lookup: CDR1 SGHVS, CDR2 FQNEAQ. The CDR3 bases are TGTGCCAGCAGCTTACTCCGATTGACAGGGGAAGCTTTCTTT. It is translated as CASSLLRLTGEAFF.

The chain has TRBV19 and TRBJ1-1; 7 bases are a match to TRBD1. This CDR3 is 16 amino acids long. The germline V gene encodes CDR1 LNHDA and CDR2 SQIVND (reference sequence). V was pared by 5 bases and J by 0 bases, with 9 bases of the junction left unmatched. CDR3 region: CASSPKNRGVNTEAFF. As DNA, the CDR3 is TGTGCCAGTAGTCCCAAAAACAGGGGAGTGAACACTGAAGCTTTCTTT.

The V call is TRBV4-3, the J call TRBJ2-2; D possibly corresponds to TRBD1 (5 bases). Trimming removed 1 base at V and 7 bases at J, with 10 bases between. The CDR3 contains 14 residues. Germline V gene data show CDR1 as LGHNA and CDR2 as YSLEER. The CDR3 DNA reads TGCGCCAGCAGCCAAGTGAGCCAGGGCGGGGAGCTGTTTTTT. Translating gives CASSQVSQGGELFF.

The V gene is TRBV18, the J gene TRBJ1-5; D may be TRBD1 (6 bases). Germline CDR1 KGHSH, CDR2 LQKENI. The CDR3 loop spans 15 amino acids. The V gene lost 4 bases and the J gene lost 7 bases, with 17 bases spanning the gap. As DNA, the CDR3 is TGTGCCAGCTCACGGGAACAGGGTCAGGGACAGCCCCAGCATTTT. It codes for CASSREQGQGQPQHF. Full variable domain (missing parts from reference TRBV18 and TRBJ1-5): NAGVMQNPRHLVRRRGQEARLRCSPMKGHSHVYWYRQLPEEGLKFMVYLQKENIIDESGMPKERFSAEFPKEGPSILRIQQVVRGDSAAYFCASSREQGQGQPQHFGDGTRLSIL.

V is TRBV5-4 and J is TRBJ1-1; the D is unclear. V was trimmed by 4 bases and J by 7 bases, leaving 14 bases between them. Germline lookup yields CDR1 SGHNT and CDR2 YYREEE (reference sequence). There are 13 residues in the CDR3. The CDR3 region is CASSPEREDEAFF. The CDR3 DNA is TGTGCCAGCAGCCCCGAGAGAGAAGATGAAGCTTTCTTT.